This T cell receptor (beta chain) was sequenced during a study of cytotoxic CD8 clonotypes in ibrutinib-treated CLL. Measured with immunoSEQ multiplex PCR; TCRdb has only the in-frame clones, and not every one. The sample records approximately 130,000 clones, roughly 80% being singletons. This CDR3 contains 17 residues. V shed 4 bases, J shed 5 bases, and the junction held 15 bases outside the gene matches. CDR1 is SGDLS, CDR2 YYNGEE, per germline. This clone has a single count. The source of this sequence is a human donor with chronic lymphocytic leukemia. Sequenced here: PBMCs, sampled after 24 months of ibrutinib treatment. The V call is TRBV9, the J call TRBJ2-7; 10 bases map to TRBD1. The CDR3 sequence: CASSTRTGGGIGDEQYF. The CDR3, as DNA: TGTGCCAGCAGCACCCGGACAGGGGGAGGAATAGGGGACGAGCAGTACTTC.